This is a list of T cell receptor beta chains from one sample in a study of blood T cell repertoires in COVID-19. Assay used: immunoSEQ multiplex PCR; TCRdb lists only in-frame clones, some missing. The profile shows about 140,000 clones, 79% of them singletons. Sequenced: peripheral blood. These receptors were taken from a man aged 55 to 70 with acute or convalescent COVID-19. Both conserved end residues are part of each CDR3. A D gene is named only where the DNA matches it firmly. Size values are once, few and many counts, or a class for expanded clones, and some rows have none.

v_gene: TRBV5-6; d_gene: .; abundance: few; j_gene: TRBJ1-2; CDR3aa: CASSLGGGYTF; CDR3nt: TGTGCCAGCAGCTTAGGAGGTGGCTACACCTTC
v_gene: TRBV14; d_gene: .; abundance: .; j_gene: TRBJ1-2; CDR3aa: CASSQGRRDGGYTF; CDR3nt: TGTGCCAGCAGCCAAGGTCGCAGGGATGGTGGCTACACCTTC
v_gene: TRBV18; d_gene: TRBD1; abundance: .; j_gene: TRBJ2-7; CDR3aa: CASSLDRVSYF; CDR3nt: TGTGCCAGCTCACTGGACAGGGTATCGTACTTC
v_gene: TRBV9; d_gene: .; abundance: .; j_gene: TRBJ2-1; CDR3aa: CASSVAPGFYNEQFF; CDR3nt: TGTGCCAGCAGCGTAGCCCCGGGGTTTTACAATGAGCAGTTCTTC
v_gene: TRBV12-3/TRBV12-4; d_gene: .; abundance: .; j_gene: TRBJ2-7; CDR3aa: CASSPDNSYEQYF; CDR3nt: TGTGCCAGCAGCCCCGACAACTCCTACGAGCAGTACTTC
v_gene: TRBV30; d_gene: .; abundance: once; j_gene: TRBJ1-1; CDR3aa: CAWNTGSTEAFF; CDR3nt: TGTGCCTGGAACACAGGGAGCACTGAAGCTTTCTTT
v_gene: TRBV7-9; d_gene: TRBD1; abundance: .; j_gene: TRBJ1-2; CDR3aa: CASSIQGLDGYTF; CDR3nt: TGTGCCAGCAGCATACAGGGGCTCGATGGCTACACCTTC
v_gene: TRBV11-1; d_gene: .; abundance: .; j_gene: TRBJ2-7; CDR3aa: CASSQDNSYEQYF; CDR3nt: TGTGCCAGCAGCCAGGACAACTCCTACGAGCAGTACTTC
v_gene: TRBV11-3; d_gene: TRBD1; abundance: .; j_gene: TRBJ2-7; CDR3aa: CASSIAGGEQYF; CDR3nt: TGTGCCAGCAGCATTGCAGGGGGCGAGCAGTACTTC
v_gene: TRBV7-8; d_gene: .; abundance: .; j_gene: TRBJ2-7; CDR3aa: CASSLEFSRDYEQYF; CDR3nt: TGTGCCAGCAGCTTAGAGTTCTCGCGGGACTACGAGCAGTACTTC
v_gene: TRBV29-1; d_gene: TRBD1; abundance: .; j_gene: TRBJ2-7; CDR3aa: CSVASMTGLYEQYF; CDR3nt: TGCAGCGTTGCCTCCATGACAGGGCTATACGAGCAGTACTTC
v_gene: TRBV9; d_gene: .; abundance: .; j_gene: TRBJ2-7; CDR3aa: CASSVGMEGREQYF; CDR3nt: TGTGCCAGCAGCGTAGGAATGGAGGGACGCGAGCAGTACTTC
v_gene: TRBV5-5; d_gene: TRBD1; abundance: once; j_gene: TRBJ1-2; CDR3aa: CASSLESGTALYGYTF; CDR3nt: TGTGCCAGCAGCTTGGAGTCCGGGACAGCCCTCTATGGCTACACCTTC
v_gene: TRBV15; d_gene: TRBD1; abundance: few; j_gene: TRBJ2-7; CDR3aa: CATSSWGQTMSVQYF; CDR3nt: TGTGCCACCAGCAGTTGGGGACAGACGATGTCGGTGCAGTACTTC